The sequence of this T cell receptor beta chain was determined in a study of tumor-infiltrating lymphocytes in primary liver carcinoma. On this clonotype: A read error may account for a junction end that differs from germline.

cDNA specific to TCR beta was made from roughly 500 ng of total RNA, with a constant-region primer employed for priming. Slightly modified ARM-PCR, run as three nested multiplex PCR rounds, produced the TCR beta libraries. The two initial PCR rounds, about 9 cycles each, used TRBV1-TRBV30 forward and C-beta reverse primers. TCRdb called the multiplex PCR reads again in MiXCR, with one record for every CDR3 protein. Here the sample spans 75,000 to 80,000 distinct CDR3 sequences, approximately 69% being singletons. Extraction of RNA together with DNA used 20-30 mg of unsorted bulk tissue. From germline, CDR1 is LGHNA and CDR2 YSLEER. This CDR3 is built from 17 residues.

The J gene is TRBJ2-3, the V gene TRBV4-3, with TRBD2 identical over 8 bases. Sequencing input: tumor-adjacent normal liver tissue. The receptor was isolated from a man aged 35 to 55 with primary liver carcinoma and hepatitis B virus infection. The CDR3 bases are TGCGCCAGCACCCAACAAGGACCAGCGGGGGCTACAGATACGCAGTATTTT. Translated: CASTQQGPAGATDTQYF.